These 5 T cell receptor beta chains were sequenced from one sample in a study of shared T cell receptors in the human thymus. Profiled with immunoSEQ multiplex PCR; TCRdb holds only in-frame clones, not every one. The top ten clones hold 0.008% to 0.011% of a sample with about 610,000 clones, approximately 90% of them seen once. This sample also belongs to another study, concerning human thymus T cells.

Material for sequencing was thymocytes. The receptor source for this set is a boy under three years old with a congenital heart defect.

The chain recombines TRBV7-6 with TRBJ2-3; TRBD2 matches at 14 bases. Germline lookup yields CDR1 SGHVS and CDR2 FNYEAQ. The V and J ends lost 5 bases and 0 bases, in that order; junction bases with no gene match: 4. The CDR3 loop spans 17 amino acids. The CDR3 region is CASSPWTSGRSTDTQYF. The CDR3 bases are TGTGCCAGCAGCCCGTGGACTAGCGGGAGGAGCACAGATACGCAGTATTTT.

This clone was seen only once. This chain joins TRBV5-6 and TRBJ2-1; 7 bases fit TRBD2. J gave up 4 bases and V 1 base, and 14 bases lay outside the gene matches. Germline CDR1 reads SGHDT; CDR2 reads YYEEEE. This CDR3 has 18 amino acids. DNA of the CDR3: TGTGCCAGCAGCTTGCCTTGGGGTGATAGCGGGCAATACAATGAGCAGTTCTTC. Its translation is CASSLPWGDSGQYNEQFF. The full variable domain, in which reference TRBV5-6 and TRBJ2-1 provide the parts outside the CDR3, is DAGVTQSPTHLIKTRGQQVTLRCSPKSGHDTVSWYQQALGQGPQFIFQYYEEEERQRGNFPDRFSGHQFPNYSSELNVNALLLGDSALYLCASSLPWGDSGQYNEQFFGPGTRLTVL.

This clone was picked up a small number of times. CDR3 in amino acids: CATSQWTSYSNQPQHF. The CDR3 nucleotides read TGTGCCACCTCACAATGGACTAGTTATAGCAATCAGCCCCAGCATTTT. The chain uses TRBV6-4 and TRBJ1-5, with D unclear. This CDR3 is 16 amino acids long. Germline assignment: CDR1 MRHNA and CDR2 SNTAGT. With 10 bases removed from V and 0 bases from J, the gap between germline ends came to 19 bases.

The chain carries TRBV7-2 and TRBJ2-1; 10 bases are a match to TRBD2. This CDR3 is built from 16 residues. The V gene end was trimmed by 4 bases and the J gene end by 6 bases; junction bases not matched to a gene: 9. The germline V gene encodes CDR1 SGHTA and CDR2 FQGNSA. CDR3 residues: CASSSPLAGKGNEQFF. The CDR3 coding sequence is TGTGCCAGCAGCTCCCCACTAGCGGGAAAGGGCAATGAGCAGTTCTTC.

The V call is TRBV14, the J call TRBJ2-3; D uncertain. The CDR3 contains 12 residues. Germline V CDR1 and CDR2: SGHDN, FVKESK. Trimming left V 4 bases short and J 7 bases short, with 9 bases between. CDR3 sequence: CASSLAGNTQYF. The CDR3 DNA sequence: TGTGCCAGCAGCCTGGCAGGTAATACGCAGTATTTT.